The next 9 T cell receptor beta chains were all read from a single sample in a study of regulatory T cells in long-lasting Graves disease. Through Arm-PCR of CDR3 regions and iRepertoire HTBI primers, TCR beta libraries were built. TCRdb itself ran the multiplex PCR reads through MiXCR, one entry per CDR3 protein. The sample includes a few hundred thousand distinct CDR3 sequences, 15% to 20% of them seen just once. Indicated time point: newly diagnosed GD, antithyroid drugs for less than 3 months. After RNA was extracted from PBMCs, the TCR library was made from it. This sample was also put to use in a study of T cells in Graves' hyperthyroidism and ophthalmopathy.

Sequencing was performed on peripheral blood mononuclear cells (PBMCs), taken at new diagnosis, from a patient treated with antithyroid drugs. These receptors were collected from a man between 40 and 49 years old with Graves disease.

The CDR3 sequence: CASSYDSGIGNTIYF. CDR3 nucleotides: TGTGCCAGCAGTTACGACTCGGGGATTGGAAACACCATATATTTT. The genes are TRBV6-5 and TRBJ1-3; D not certain. Germline V gives CDR1 MNHEY, CDR2 SVGAGI. The germline V and J ends were trimmed by 2 bases and 3 bases, with 11 bases remaining between them. CDR3 size: 15 residues.

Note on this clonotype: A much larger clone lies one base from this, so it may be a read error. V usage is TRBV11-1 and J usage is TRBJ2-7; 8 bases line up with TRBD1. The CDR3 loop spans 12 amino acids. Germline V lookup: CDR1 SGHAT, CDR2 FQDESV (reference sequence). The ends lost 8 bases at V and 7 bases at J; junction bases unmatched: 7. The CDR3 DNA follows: TGTGCCAGCGGCCTTGGACAGGGTGAGCAGTACTTC. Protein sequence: CASGLGQGEQYF.

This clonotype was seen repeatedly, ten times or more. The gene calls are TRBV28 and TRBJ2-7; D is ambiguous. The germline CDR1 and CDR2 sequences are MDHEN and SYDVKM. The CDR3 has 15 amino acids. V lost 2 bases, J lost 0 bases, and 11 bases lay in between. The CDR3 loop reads CASSLGQLPSYEQYF. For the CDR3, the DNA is TGTGCCAGCAGTTTAGGGCAGTTGCCCTCCTACGAGCAGTACTTC. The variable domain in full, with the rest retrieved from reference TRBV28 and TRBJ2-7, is DVKVTQSSRYLVKRTGEKVFLECVQDMDHENMFWYRQDPGLGLRLIYFSYDVKMKEKGDIPEGYSVSREKKERFSLILESASTNQTSMYLCASSLGQLPSYEQYFGPGTRLTVT.

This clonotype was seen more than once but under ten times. The CDR3 bases are TGTGCCAGCAGCGCCCAGGGTAATACTGGAAACACCATATATTTT. It yields the protein CASSAQGNTGNTIYF. This chain links TRBV9 with TRBJ1-3; D is perhaps TRBD1 (5 bases). The V end was cut by 3 bases, the J end by 2 bases, with 12 bases between. This CDR3 is built from 15 residues. Germline V gene lookup returns CDR1 SGDLS and CDR2 YYNGEE. The variable domain in full, completed from reference TRBV9 and TRBJ1-3, reads DSGVTQTPKHLITATGQRVTLRCSPRSGDLSVYWYQQSLDQGLQFLIQYYNGEERAKGNILERFSAQQFPDLHSELNLSSLELGDSALYFCASSAQGNTGNTIYFGEGSWLTVV.

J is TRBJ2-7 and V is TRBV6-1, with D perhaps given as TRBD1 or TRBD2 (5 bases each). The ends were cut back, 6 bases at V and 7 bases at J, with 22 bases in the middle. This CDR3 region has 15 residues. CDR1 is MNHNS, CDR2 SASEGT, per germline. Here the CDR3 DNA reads TGTGCCAGCAGCCCCGGGGCAGGCCCCTACAATGAGCAGTACTTC. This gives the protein CASSPGAGPYNEQYF.

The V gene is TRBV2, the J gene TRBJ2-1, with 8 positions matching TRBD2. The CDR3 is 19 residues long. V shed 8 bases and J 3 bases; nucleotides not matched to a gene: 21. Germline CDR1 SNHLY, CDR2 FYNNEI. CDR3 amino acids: CASGPGGPETNDNYNEQFF. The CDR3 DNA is TGTGCCAGCGGGCCGGGGGGGCCTGAAACTAACGACAACTACAATGAGCAGTTCTTC.

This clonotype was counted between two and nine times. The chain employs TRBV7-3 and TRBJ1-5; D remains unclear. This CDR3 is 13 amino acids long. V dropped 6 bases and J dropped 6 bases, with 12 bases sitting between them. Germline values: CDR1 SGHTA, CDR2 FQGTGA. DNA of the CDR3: TGTGCCAGCAGTTCCCGCCCCGGTCAGCCCCAGCATTTT. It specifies CASSSRPGQPQHF.

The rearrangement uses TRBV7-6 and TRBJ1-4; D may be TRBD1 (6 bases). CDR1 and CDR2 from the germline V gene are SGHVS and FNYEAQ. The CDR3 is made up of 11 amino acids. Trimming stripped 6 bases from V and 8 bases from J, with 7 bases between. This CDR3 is CASSTGEKLFF. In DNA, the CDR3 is TGTGCCAGCAGTACAGGGGAAAAACTGTTTTTT.

Written as DNA, the CDR3 is TGTGCCAGCAGCACCATGAAAACAGGGTCCGGAAACACCATATATTTT. It specifies CASSTMKTGSGNTIYF. V and J are TRBV5-4 and TRBJ1-3; TRBD1 is a possible D gene (6 bases). Germline V gives CDR1 SGHNT, CDR2 YYREEE (reference sequence). This CDR3 comprises 16 residues. Trimming pared 4 bases from V and 4 bases from J, leaving 18 bases between.